The 4 T cell receptor beta chains below all came from one sample that was sequenced in a study of T cells expressing NK-cell markers. Each CDR3 protein gets one entry in TCRdb, which reprocessed the 5' RACE reads and gives no DNA. This table holds 300,000 to 450,000 distinct CDR3 sequences. The specimen sequenced was blood T cells: a sorted CD56 or NKG2C T cell subset, CD4+ or CD8+ T cells, or bulk PBMC T cells (not recorded which). The receptors originated from a man aged 18-69 years in good health.

The chain uses TRBV3-1 and TRBJ2-5; TCRdb names TRBD1, which stays unverified in the absence of DNA. This CDR3 has 14 residues. Germline loops: CDR1 LGHDT, CDR2 YNNKEL (reference sequence). Here the CDR3 reads CASSPVGARETQYF.

The chain carries TRBV7-8 and TRBJ2-3; TCRdb selects TRBD2, and the lack of DNA leaves this call unchecked. The CDR3 extends over 17 amino acids. Germline CDR1 reads SGHVS; CDR2 reads FQNEAQ. CDR3 sequence reads: CASSPRLAGEHSDTQYF.

CDR3 amino acids: CASSLGTGGLQETQYF. The J gene is TRBJ2-5, the V gene TRBV11-3; TCRdb's assignment of TRBD1 cannot be checked, as there is no DNA. CDR1 is SGHNT, CDR2 YENEEA, per germline. The CDR3 covers 16 residues.

V is TRBV27 and J is TRBJ2-3; TCRdb proposes TRBD1, but this gene call is untestable without DNA. Germline CDR1 is MNHEY and CDR2 is SMNVEV (reference sequence). The CDR3 totals 15 residues. CDR3 region: CASSFLTDRGHTQYF.